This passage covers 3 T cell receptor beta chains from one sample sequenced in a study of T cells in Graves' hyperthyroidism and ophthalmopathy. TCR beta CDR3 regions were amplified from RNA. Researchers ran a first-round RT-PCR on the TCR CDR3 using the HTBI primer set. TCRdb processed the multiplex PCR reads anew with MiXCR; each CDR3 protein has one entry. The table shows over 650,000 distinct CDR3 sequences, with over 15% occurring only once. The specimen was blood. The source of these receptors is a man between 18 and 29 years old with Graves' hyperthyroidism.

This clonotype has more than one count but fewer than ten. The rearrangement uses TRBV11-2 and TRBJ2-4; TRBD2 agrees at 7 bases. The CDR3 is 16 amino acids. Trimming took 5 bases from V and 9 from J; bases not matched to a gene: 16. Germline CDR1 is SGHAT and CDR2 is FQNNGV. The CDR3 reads CASSIHPGEGRIIQYF. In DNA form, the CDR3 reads TGTGCCAGCAGCATCCACCCCGGGGAGGGAAGAATCATTCAGTACTTC.

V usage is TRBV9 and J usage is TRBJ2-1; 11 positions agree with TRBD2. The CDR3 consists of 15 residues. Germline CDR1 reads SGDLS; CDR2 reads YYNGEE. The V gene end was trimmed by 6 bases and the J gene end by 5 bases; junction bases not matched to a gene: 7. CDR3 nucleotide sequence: TGTGCCAGCAAAGGGCAGACTAGCGGGGACAATGAGCAGTTCTTC. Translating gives CASKGQTSGDNEQFF.

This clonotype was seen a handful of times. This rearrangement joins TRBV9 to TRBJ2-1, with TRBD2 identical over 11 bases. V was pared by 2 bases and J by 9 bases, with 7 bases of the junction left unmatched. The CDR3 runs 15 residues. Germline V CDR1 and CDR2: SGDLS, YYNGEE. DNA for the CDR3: TGTGCCAGCAGCGTTAGCGGGAGGGTGACCGCTGAGCAGTTCTTC. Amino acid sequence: CASSVSGRVTAEQFF.